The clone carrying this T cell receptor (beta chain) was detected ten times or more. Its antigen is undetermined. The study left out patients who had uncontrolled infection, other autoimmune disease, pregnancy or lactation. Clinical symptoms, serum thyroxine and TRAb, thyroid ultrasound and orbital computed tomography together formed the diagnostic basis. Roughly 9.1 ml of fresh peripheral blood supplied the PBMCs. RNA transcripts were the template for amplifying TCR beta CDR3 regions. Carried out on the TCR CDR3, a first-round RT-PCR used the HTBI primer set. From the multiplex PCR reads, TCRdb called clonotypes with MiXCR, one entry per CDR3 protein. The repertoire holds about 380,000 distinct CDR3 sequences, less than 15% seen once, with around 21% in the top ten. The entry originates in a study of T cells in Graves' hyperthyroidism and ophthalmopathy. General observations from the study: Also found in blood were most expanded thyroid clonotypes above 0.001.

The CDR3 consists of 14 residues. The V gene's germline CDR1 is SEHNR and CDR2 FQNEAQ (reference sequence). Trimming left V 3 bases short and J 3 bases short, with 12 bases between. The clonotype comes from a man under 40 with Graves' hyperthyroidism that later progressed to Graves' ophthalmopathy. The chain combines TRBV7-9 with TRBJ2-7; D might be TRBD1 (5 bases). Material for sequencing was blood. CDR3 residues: CASSFTGHYYEQYF. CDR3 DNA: TGTGCCAGCAGCTTTACAGGCCACTACTACGAGCAGTACTTC. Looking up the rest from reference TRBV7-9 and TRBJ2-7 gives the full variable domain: DTGVSQNPRHKITKRGQNVTFRCDPISEHNRLYWYRQTLGQGPEFLTYFQNEAQLEKSRLLSDRFSAERPKGSFSTLEIQRTEQGDSAMYLCASSFTGHYYEQYFGPGTRLTVT.